This TCR beta chain is drawn from a study of blood T cells in healthy people across ages. A sample-barcoded 5' primer and a J-beta primer mix were used in a second PCR of about 7 to 12 cycles. One entry per CDR3 protein results from TCRdb running MiXCR on the 5' RACE reads. This sample carries 550,000 to 700,000 distinct CDR3 sequences, 27% of them seen once, and the ten largest clones take approximately 17%. The CDR3 spans 15 residues. Deletions cut 1 base from V and 0 bases from J, with 7 bases between. Germline V gene sequence: CDR1 DFQATT, CDR2 SNEGSKA (reference sequence). The table lists this clonotype with a few counts.

The clonotype comes from a woman aged 70-85 years in good health. Sequencing was carried out using blood. The rearrangement joins TRBV20-1 to TRBJ2-6; D ambiguous. CDR3 in DNA: TGCAGTGCTAGAGGGGCCTTCTCTGGGGCCAACGTCCTGACTTTC. Translating it yields CSARGAFSGANVLTF.